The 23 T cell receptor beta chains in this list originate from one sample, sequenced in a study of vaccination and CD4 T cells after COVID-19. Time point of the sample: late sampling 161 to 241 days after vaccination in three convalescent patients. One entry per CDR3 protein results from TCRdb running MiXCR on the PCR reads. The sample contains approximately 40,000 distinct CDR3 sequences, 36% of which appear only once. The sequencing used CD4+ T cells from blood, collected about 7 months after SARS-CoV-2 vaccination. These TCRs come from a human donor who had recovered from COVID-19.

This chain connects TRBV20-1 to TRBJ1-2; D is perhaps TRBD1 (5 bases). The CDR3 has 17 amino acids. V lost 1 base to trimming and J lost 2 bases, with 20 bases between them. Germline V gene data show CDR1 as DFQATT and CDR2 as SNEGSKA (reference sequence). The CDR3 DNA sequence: TGCAGTGCTAGAGTGGGCAACTGGGACTACAGGAACTATGGCTACACCTTC. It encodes CSARVGNWDYRNYGYTF.

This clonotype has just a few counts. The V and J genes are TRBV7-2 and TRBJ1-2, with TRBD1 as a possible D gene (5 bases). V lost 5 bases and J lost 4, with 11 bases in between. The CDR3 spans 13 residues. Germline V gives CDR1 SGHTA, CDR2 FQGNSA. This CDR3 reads CASSPQVGYGYTF. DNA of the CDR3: TGTGCCAGCAGCCCACAGGTCGGCTATGGCTACACCTTC.

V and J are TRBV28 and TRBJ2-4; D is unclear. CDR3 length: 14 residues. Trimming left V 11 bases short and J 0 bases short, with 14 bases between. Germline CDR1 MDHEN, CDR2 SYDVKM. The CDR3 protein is CAAGLHLAKNIQYF. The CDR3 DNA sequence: TGTGCCGCAGGCCTGCACCTAGCCAAAAACATTCAGTACTTC.

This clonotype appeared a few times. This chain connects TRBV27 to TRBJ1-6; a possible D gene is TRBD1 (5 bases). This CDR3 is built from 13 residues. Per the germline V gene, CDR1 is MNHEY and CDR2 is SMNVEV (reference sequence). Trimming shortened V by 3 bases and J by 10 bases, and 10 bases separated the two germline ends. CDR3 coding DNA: TGTGCCAGCAGTTTTGGCAGGGACTCACCCCTCCACTTT. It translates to CASSFGRDSPLHF.

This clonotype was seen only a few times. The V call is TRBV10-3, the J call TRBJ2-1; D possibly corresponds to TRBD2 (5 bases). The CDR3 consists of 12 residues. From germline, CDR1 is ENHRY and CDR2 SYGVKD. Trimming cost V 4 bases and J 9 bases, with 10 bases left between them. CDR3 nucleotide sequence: TGTGCCATCAGTGTCCAGGAGGTTGAGCAGTTCTTC. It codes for CAISVQEVEQFF.

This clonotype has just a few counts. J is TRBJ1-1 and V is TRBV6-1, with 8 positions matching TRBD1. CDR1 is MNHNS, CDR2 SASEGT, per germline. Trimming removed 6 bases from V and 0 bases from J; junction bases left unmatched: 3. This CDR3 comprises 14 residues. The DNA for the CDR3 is TGTGCCAGCAGCCGGACAGGGATGAACACTGAAGCTTTCTTT. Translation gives CASSRTGMNTEAFF.

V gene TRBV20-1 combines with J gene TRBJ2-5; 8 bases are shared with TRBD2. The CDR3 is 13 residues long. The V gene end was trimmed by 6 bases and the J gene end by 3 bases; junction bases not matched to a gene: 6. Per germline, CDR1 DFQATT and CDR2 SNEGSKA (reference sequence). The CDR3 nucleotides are TGCAGTGCCACTACGGGGGGGAAAGAGACCCAGTACTTC. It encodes CSATTGGKETQYF.

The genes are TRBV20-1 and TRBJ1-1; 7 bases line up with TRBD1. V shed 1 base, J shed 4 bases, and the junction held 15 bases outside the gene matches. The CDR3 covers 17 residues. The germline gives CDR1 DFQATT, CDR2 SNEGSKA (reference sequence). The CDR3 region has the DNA TGCAGTGCTAGAGCCGGGGGGATGGGCAGGGGGACCACTGAAGCTTTCTTT. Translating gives CSARAGGMGRGTTEAFF.

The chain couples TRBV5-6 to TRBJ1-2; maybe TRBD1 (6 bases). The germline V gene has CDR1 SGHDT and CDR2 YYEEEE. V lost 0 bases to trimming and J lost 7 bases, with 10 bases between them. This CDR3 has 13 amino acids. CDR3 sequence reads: CASSLAQGSGYTF. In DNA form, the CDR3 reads TGTGCCAGCAGCTTGGCCCAGGGGAGTGGCTACACCTTC. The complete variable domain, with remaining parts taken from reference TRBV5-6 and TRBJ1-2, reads DAGVTQSPTHLIKTRGQQVTLRCSPKSGHDTVSWYQQALGQGPQFIFQYYEEEERQRGNFPDRFSGHQFPNYSSELNVNALLLGDSALYLCASSLAQGSGYTFGSGTRLTVV.

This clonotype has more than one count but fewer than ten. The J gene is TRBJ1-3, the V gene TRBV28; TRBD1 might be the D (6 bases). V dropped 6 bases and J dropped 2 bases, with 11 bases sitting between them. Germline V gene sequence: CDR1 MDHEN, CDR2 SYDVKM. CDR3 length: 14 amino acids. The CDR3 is CASRSDSAGNTIYF. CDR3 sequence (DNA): TGTGCCAGCAGGTCGGACAGCGCTGGAAACACCATATATTTT.

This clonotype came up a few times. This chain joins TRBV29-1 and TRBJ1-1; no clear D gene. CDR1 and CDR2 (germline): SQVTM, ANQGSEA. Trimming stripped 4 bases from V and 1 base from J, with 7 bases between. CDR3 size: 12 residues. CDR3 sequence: CSVARKNTEAFF. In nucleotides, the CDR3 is TGCAGCGTTGCCCGGAAGAACACTGAAGCTTTCTTT. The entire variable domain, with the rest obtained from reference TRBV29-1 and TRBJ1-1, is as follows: SAVISQKPSRDICQRGTSLTIQCQVDSQVTMMFWYRQQPGQSLTLIATANQGSEATYESGFVIDKFPISRPNLTFSTLTVSNMSPEDSSIYLCSVARKNTEAFFGQGTRLTVV.

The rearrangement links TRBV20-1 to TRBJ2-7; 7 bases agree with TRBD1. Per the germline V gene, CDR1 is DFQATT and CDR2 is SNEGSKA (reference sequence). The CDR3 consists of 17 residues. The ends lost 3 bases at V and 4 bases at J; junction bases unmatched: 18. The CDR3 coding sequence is TGCAGTGCTAGCCGGACTGACAGGGCCACCGACCCATACGAGCAGTACTTC. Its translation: CSASRTDRATDPYEQYF.

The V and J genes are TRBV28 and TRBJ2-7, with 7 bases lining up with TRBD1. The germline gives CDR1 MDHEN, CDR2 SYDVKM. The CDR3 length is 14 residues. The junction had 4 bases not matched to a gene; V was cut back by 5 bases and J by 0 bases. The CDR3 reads CASSQGVDSYEQYF. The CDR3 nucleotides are TGTGCCAGCAGTCAGGGGGTCGACTCCTACGAGCAGTACTTC.

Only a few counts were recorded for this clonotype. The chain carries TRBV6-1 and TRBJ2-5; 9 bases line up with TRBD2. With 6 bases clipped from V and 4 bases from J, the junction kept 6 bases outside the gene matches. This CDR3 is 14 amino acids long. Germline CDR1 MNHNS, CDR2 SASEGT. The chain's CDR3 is CASSIHSGRETQYF. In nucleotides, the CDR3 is TGTGCCAGCAGCATACATAGCGGGAGAGAGACCCAGTACTTC.

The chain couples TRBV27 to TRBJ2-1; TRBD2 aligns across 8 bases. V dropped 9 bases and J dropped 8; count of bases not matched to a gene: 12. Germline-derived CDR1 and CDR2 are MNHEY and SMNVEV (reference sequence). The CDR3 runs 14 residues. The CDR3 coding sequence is TGTGCCAGTAAAGGGGGACTAGTCGCCCATGAGCAGTTCTTC. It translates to CASKGGLVAHEQFF.

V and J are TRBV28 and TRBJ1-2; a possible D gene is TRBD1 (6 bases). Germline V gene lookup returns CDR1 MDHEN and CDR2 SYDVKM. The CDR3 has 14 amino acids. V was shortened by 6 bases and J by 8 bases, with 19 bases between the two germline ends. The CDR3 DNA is TGTGCCAGCAGCTCCCCGGGCAGGGGTGACGGCTACACCTTC. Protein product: CASSSPGRGDGYTF.

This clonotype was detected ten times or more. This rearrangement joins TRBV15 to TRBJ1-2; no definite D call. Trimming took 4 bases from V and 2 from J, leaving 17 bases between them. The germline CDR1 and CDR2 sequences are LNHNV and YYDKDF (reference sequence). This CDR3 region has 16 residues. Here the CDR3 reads CATSNLTEDGNYGYTF. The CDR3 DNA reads TGTGCCACCAGCAATTTGACTGAGGACGGAAACTATGGCTACACCTTC. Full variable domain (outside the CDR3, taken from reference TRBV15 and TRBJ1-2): DAMVIQNPRYQVTQFGKPVTLSCSQTLNHNVMYWYQQKSSQAPKLLFHYYDKDFNNEADTPDNFQSRRPNTSFCFLDIRSPGLGDTAMYLCATSNLTEDGNYGYTFGSGTRLTVV.

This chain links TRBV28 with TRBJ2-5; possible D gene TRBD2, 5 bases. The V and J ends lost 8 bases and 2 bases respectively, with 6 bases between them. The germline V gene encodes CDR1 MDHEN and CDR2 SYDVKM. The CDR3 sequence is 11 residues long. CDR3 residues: CASQRQETQYF. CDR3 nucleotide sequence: TGTGCCAGCCAGCGGCAAGAGACCCAGTACTTC.

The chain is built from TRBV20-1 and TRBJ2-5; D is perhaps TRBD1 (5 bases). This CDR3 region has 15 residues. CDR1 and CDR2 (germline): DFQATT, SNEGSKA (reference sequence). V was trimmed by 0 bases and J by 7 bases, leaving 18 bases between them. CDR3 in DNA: TGCAGTGCTAGAGATTTCGCGGCCGGAAGGGGGACCCAGTACTTC. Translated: CSARDFAAGRGTQYF.

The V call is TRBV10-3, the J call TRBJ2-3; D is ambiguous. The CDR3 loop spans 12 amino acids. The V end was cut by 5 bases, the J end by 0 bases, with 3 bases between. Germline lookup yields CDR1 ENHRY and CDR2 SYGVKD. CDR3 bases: TGTGCCATCAGTCTTAGCACAGATACGCAGTATTTT. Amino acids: CAISLSTDTQYF.

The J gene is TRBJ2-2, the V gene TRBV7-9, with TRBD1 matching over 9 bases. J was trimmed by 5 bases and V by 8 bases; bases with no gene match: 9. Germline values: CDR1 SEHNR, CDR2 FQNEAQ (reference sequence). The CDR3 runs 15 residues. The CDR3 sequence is CASSGTGKGTGELFF. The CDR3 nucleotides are TGTGCCAGCTCCGGGACAGGGAAAGGTACCGGGGAGCTGTTTTTT. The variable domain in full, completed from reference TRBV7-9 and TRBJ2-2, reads DTGVSQNPRHKITKRGQNVTFRCDPISEHNRLYWYRQTLGQGPEFLTYFQNEAQLEKSRLLSDRFSAERPKGSFSTLEIQRTEQGDSAMYLCASSGTGKGTGELFFGEGSRLTVL.

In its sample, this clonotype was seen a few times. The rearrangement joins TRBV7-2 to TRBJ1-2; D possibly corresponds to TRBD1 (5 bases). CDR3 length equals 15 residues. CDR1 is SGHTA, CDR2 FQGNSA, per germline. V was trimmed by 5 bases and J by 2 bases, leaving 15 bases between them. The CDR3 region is CASSRNRGGNYGYTF. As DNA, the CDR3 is TGTGCCAGCAGCCGAAACCGCGGGGGAAACTATGGCTACACCTTC.

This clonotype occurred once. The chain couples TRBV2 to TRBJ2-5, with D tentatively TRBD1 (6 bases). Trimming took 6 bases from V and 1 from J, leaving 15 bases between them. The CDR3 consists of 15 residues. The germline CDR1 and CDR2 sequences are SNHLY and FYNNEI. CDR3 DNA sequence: TGTGCCAGCAGGCGCCGGGACACGGGCCAAGAGACCCAGTACTTC. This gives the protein CASRRRDTGQETQYF.